These 27 T cell receptor beta chains came from one sample sequenced in a study of shared clonotypes between healthy human individuals. The method was immunoSEQ multiplex PCR; TCRdb's version includes in-frame clones alone and lacks a portion of them. The sample holds hundreds of thousands of clones, about 97% seen once. Sequenced: naive CD4+ T cells sorted from blood. Subset given: CD45RA+ positively selected. Receptors were obtained from a woman between 25 and 40 years old in good health.

CDR3 sequence (DNA): TGTGCCAGCAGTGGGACCCCGGGTAGTTTCACCTTC. This sequence encodes CASSGTPGSFTF. The chain combines TRBV6-4 with TRBJ1-2; D gene unclear. Germline V lookup: CDR1 MRHNA, CDR2 SNTAGT. The CDR3 extends over 12 amino acids. Deletions cut 4 bases from V and 13 bases from J, with 16 bases between.

There are a few counts of this clone. The chain has TRBV7-9 and TRBJ2-7; D ambiguous. The length of the CDR3 is 13 residues. Germline CDR1 is SEHNR and CDR2 is FQNEAQ (reference sequence). V gave up 2 bases and J gave up 6 bases, with 11 bases separating them. CDR3 residues: CASSLIQASEQYF. CDR3 nucleotide sequence: TGTGCCAGCAGCTTAATCCAGGCGAGCGAGCAGTACTTC.

This clone has only one observation. The rearrangement uses TRBV9 and TRBJ2-3; 8 nucleotides line up with TRBD1. The CDR3 is made up of 17 amino acids. The germline V gene encodes CDR1 SGDLS and CDR2 YYNGEE. Trimming took 3 bases from V and 0 from J; bases not matched to a gene: 9. CDR3 sequence reads: CASSGGQGVFSTDTQYF. CDR3 bases: TGTGCCAGCAGCGGAGGACAGGGTGTATTTAGCACAGATACGCAGTATTTT.

The V gene is TRBV4-1, the J gene TRBJ2-1; TRBD2 aligns across 9 bases. Germline CDR1 is MGHRA and CDR2 is YSYEKL. V shed 1 base and J 0 bases; nucleotides not matched to a gene: 4. The CDR3 runs 17 residues. Here the CDR3 DNA reads TGCGCCAGCAGCCAAGTTCTTAGCGGGAGCTCCTACAATGAGCAGTTCTTC. Translated: CASSQVLSGSSYNEQFF.

The V gene is TRBV7-9, the J gene TRBJ2-3; D gene unclear. This CDR3 has 15 residues. CDR1 and CDR2 (germline): SEHNR, FQNEAQ (reference sequence). Trimming shortened V by 1 base and J by 4 bases, and 12 bases separated the two germline ends. DNA of the CDR3: TGTGCCAGCAGCTTAGTACCTAGGGTACCAGATACGCAGTATTTT. It codes for CASSLVPRVPDTQYF.

The V call is TRBV6-6, the J call TRBJ2-2; 9 bases agree with TRBD1. Germline-derived CDR1 and CDR2 are MNHNY and SVGAGI (reference sequence). J lost 1 base, V lost 6 bases, and 3 bases had no gene match. This CDR3 is built from 15 residues. The CDR3 is CASSQDRGNTGELFF. The CDR3, as DNA: TGTGCCAGCAGCCAGGACAGGGGGAACACCGGGGAGCTGTTTTTT.

J is TRBJ2-1 and V is TRBV11-2; 10 bases are a match to TRBD2. The CDR3 length is 15 residues. The germline CDR1 and CDR2 sequences are SGHAT and FQNNGV. The V segment lost 6 bases and the J segment 6 bases; nucleotides outside the gene matches: 8. The CDR3 protein is CASRSLAGAPNEQFF. CDR3 nucleotide sequence: TGTGCCAGCAGATCGCTAGCGGGAGCTCCCAATGAGCAGTTCTTC.

This chain links TRBV11-2 with TRBJ1-6, with D uncertain. This CDR3 contains 14 residues. CDR1 and CDR2 (germline): SGHAT, FQNNGV. V dropped 5 bases and J dropped 0 bases, with 5 bases sitting between them. The CDR3 DNA follows: TGTGCCAGCAGCCGTAGCTCCTATAATTCACCCCTCCACTTT. Translating it yields CASSRSSYNSPLHF. Complete variable domain (other parts from reference TRBV11-2 and TRBJ1-6): EAGVAQSPRYKIIEKRQSVAFWCNPISGHATLYWYQQILGQGPKLLIQFQNNGVVDDSQLPKDRFSAERLKGVDSTLKIQPAKLEDSAVYLCASSRSSYNSPLHFGNGTRLTVT.

As DNA, the CDR3 is TGTGCCCTCACCCGGGGCGTCGGTACGAACACTGAAGCTTTCTTT. Translating gives CALTRGVGTNTEAFF. This sequence joins TRBV30 and TRBJ1-1; D might be TRBD1 (5 bases). The ends were cut back, 8 bases at V and 1 base at J, with 20 bases in the middle. This CDR3 is 15 amino acids long. Germline lookup yields CDR1 GTSNPN and CDR2 SVGIG (reference sequence).

The V gene is TRBV28, the J gene TRBJ1-1; D is ambiguous. The V gene lost 8 bases and the J gene lost 1 base, with 11 bases spanning the gap. Germline values: CDR1 MDHEN, CDR2 SYDVKM. There are 13 residues in the CDR3. CDR3 coding DNA: TGTGCCAGCGGGGTGGACCCGAACACTGAAGCTTTCTTT. This translates into CASGVDPNTEAFF.

The CDR3 protein is CASSSMGVRDSEAFF. The CDR3 DNA reads TGTGCCAGCAGCTCCATGGGGGTTCGGGACAGTGAAGCTTTCTTT. The chain has TRBV7-9 and TRBJ1-1; 7 nucleotides align to TRBD1. The trim removed 4 bases at V and 7 bases at J, leaving 12 bases unmatched. Germline loops: CDR1 SEHNR, CDR2 FQNEAQ (reference sequence). The CDR3 loop spans 15 amino acids.

For this clone: This sample includes further DNA sequences coding for the same CDR3. The chain couples TRBV5-1 to TRBJ2-7; the D gene is possibly TRBD1 (6 bases). The CDR3 runs 14 residues. Germline CDR1 and CDR2: SGHRS and YFSETQ. The V end was cut by 0 bases, the J end by 3 bases, with 10 bases between. CDR3 amino acids: CASSLAAGVYEQYF. The CDR3, as DNA: TGCGCCAGCAGCTTGGCCGCAGGGGTCTACGAGCAGTACTTC.

The genes are TRBV7-8 and TRBJ2-5, with TRBD2 matching over 7 bases. The V gene's germline CDR1 is SGHVS and CDR2 FQNEAQ. V lost 5 bases, J lost 4 bases, and 7 bases stayed unmatched. The CDR3 length is 14 residues. CDR3 protein: CASSPGGRGETQYF. The CDR3 nucleotides are TGTGCCAGCAGCCCGGGAGGCCGAGGAGAGACCCAGTACTTC.

This clone was found once. The chain couples TRBV29-1 to TRBJ2-7; 7 bases map to TRBD2. V dropped 4 bases and J dropped 2; count of bases not matched to a gene: 8. The CDR3 is made up of 14 amino acids. Per germline, CDR1 SQVTM and CDR2 ANQGSEA. In nucleotides, the CDR3 is TGCAGCGTTGGCGGGGGTCCTGCAGCCTACGAGCAGTACTTC. Encoded protein: CSVGGGPAAYEQYF.

The chain links TRBV18 to TRBJ2-5; tentative D call: TRBD2 (6 bases). This CDR3 region has 14 residues. Germline V gene sequence: CDR1 KGHSH, CDR2 LQKENI. V was cut by 3 bases and J by 4 bases, with 12 bases left in between. CDR3 region: CASSPFSGIETQYF. DNA for the CDR3: TGTGCCAGCTCACCCTTTAGCGGAATAGAGACCCAGTACTTC.

The chain employs TRBV2 and TRBJ1-1; D is uncertain. Trimming cost V 2 bases and J 1 base, with 2 bases left between them. This CDR3 spans 12 amino acids. Germline V gives CDR1 SNHLY, CDR2 FYNNEI. CDR3 region: CASSEQNTEAFF. CDR3 coding DNA: TGTGCCAGCAGTGAACAGAACACTGAAGCTTTCTTT.

V and J are TRBV18 and TRBJ1-2; D unclear. Trimming took 2 bases from V and 2 from J, leaving 6 bases between them. CDR3 length: 13 residues. Looked up from germline, CDR1 is KGHSH and CDR2 is LQKENI. As DNA, the CDR3 is TGTGCCAGCTCACCATACCTGAACTATGGCTACACCTTC. Its protein product is CASSPYLNYGYTF.

This sequence joins TRBV7-8 and TRBJ2-7; maybe TRBD1 (6 bases). V was cut by 0 bases and J by 6 bases, with 9 bases left in between. CDR3 length: 13 amino acids. Germline CDR1 is SGHVS and CDR2 is FQNEAQ. This chain's CDR3 is CASSLARGGEQYF. In DNA, the CDR3 is TGTGCCAGCAGCTTAGCGAGAGGGGGCGAGCAGTACTTC.

This chain connects TRBV19 to TRBJ2-5; 8 bases align to TRBD2. The J call may be wrong; the DNA end is better matched by TRBJ2-7. CDR3 length equals 15 residues. The germline CDR1 and CDR2 sequences are LNHDA and SQIVND (reference sequence). The CDR3 sequence: CASSKAGGGVYEQYF. The CDR3 DNA reads as TGTGCCAGTAGTAAGGCGGGAGGCGGCGTCTACGAGCAGTACTTC.

The rearrangement uses TRBV5-1 and TRBJ2-1; 8 nucleotides align to TRBD2. Germline CDR1 and CDR2: SGHRS and YFSETQ. CDR3 size: 17 residues. Unmatched junction bases numbered 15, after V lost 6 bases and J lost 4 bases. The CDR3: CASNLGRAGVAYNEQFF. The CDR3 nucleotides read TGCGCCAGCAACCTGGGGAGAGCGGGAGTGGCTTACAATGAGCAGTTCTTC.

The rearrangement links TRBV11-2 to TRBJ1-2; D is possibly TRBD1 (5 bases). Deletions cut 5 bases from V and 3 bases from J, with 10 bases between. Germline CDR1 is SGHAT and CDR2 is FQNNGV. This CDR3 has 13 residues. The CDR3 DNA sequence: TGTGCCAGCAGCCCTCTGACAGACTATGGCTACACCTTC. This gives the protein CASSPLTDYGYTF.

This chain links TRBV10-3 with TRBJ2-3; 14 nucleotides match TRBD2. Germline V gene lookup returns CDR1 ENHRY and CDR2 SYGVKD. The V and J ends lost 4 bases and 0 bases, in that order; junction bases with no gene match: 9. The CDR3 runs 19 residues. The CDR3 bases are TGTGCCATCAGTGCCCCGGGACTAGCGGGAGTACTCAGCACAGATACGCAGTATTTT. It yields the protein CAISAPGLAGVLSTDTQYF.

The genes are TRBV6-5 and TRBJ1-1; D might be TRBD1 (5 bases). The V end lost 6 bases, the J end lost 3 bases, and 14 bases lay between the germline ends. The CDR3 totals 14 residues. Per germline, CDR1 MNHEY and CDR2 SVGAGI. This CDR3 is CASSPRGAYTEAFF. CDR3 coding DNA: TGTGCCAGCAGCCCACGAGGGGCATACACTGAAGCTTTCTTT.

This chain connects TRBV2 to TRBJ1-1; maybe TRBD1 (6 bases). V gave up 7 bases and J gave up 6 bases, with 15 bases separating them. Per the germline V gene, CDR1 is SNHLY and CDR2 is FYNNEI. The CDR3 totals 13 residues. This CDR3 is CASKERGEAEAFF. DNA of the CDR3: TGTGCCAGCAAGGAGAGGGGGGAGGCTGAAGCTTTCTTT.

This sequence joins TRBV10-2 and TRBJ1-5; 9 positions match TRBD1. Germline CDR1 reads WSHSY; CDR2 reads SAAADI. V lost 7 bases to trimming and J lost 7 bases; unmatched junction nucleotides: 8. This CDR3 region has 14 residues. The CDR3 reads CASKDRGEGQPQHF. The CDR3, as DNA: TGCGCCAGCAAGGACAGGGGTGAAGGACAGCCCCAGCATTTT.

The rearrangement joins TRBV19 to TRBJ2-5, with unresolved D. This CDR3 is built from 14 residues. With 3 bases removed from V and 0 bases from J, the gap between germline ends came to 8 bases. Germline V lookup: CDR1 LNHDA, CDR2 SQIVND (reference sequence). The CDR3 is CASSIDPYQETQYF. In DNA, the CDR3 is TGTGCCAGTAGTATTGACCCGTACCAAGAGACCCAGTACTTC.

The rearrangement links TRBV6-6 to TRBJ1-1; maybe TRBD1 (6 bases). V was trimmed by 4 bases and J by 0 bases, leaving 12 bases between them. CDR1 is MNHNY and CDR2 is SVGAGI in the germline V gene (reference sequence). The CDR3 is 15 amino acids. This CDR3 is CASSSPGAMNTEAFF. The CDR3 DNA sequence: TGTGCCAGCAGTTCCCCAGGGGCGATGAACACTGAAGCTTTCTTT.